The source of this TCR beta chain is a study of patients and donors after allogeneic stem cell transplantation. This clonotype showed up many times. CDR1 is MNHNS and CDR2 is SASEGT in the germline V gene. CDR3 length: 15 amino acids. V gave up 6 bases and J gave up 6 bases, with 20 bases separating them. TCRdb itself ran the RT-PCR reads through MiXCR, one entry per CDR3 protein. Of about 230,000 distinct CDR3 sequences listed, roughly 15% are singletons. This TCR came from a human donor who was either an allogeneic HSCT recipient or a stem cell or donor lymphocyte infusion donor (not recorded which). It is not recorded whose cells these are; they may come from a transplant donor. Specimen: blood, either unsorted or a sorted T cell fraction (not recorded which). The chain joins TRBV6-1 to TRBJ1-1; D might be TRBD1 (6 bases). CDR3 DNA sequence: TGTGCCAGCAGGATGTCCGTGGGGGGCTTACCTGAAGCTTTCTTT. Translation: CASRMSVGGLPEAFF.